This T cell receptor beta chain was identified during a study of beta chain features in type 1 diabetes. Looking at the study overall: Patients were similar to healthy donors in age and gender (as well as in cell yields). Overall study results and limits: In type 1 diabetes patients, VDJ junctions had fewer insertions; deletions at these junctions were more frequent. Within each of all four CD4+ subsets, Type 1 diabetes patients had TCRB CDR3s that were moderately but significantly shorter.

With respect to this clone: The antigen is undetermined.

Expressed TCRB transcripts were sequenced because the isolated RNA had all been reverse transcribed beforehand. The table came from immunoSEQ multiplex PCR; TCRdb's copy has only in-frame clones and leaves some out. The table includes more than 100,000 clones, approximately 30% detected once. The CDR3 has 16 amino acids. Sequenced: central memory CD4+ T cells from blood. This sequence joins TRBV21-1 and TRBJ2-3; TRBD2 is the table's D call and was not checked against the DNA. TRBV21-1 is labeled a pseudogene. This clonotype was obtained from a woman between 18 and 29 years old with type 1 diabetes. The CDR3 here is CASSPVPGGDTDTQYF. The CDR3 nucleotides are TGTGCCAGCAGCCCGGTCCCGGGGGGGGACACAGATACGCAGTATTTT.